Below are 23 T cell receptor beta chains sequenced from a single sample in a study of metastatic and nonmetastatic thyroid tumors. MiXCR re-clonotyped the PCR reads for TCRdb. Among about 92,000 clones listed, just under 15% were seen once. Thyroid surgery was performed in patients who had received no treatment beforehand. Sequencing input: blood. These receptors were obtained from a female donor with papillary thyroid cancer or a benign thyroid nodule (not recorded which). Some clones in this sample may be carry-over from other donors' samples.

A note on this clone: This may stem from a read error, because a much larger clone lies one nucleotide away. Other DNA sequences within the sample encode an identical CDR3. This chain connects TRBV4-1 to TRBJ2-1, with TRBD1 identical over 7 bases. The CDR3 spans 18 residues. Looked up from germline, CDR1 is MGHRA and CDR2 is YSYEKL. J lost 7 bases, V lost 0 bases, and 15 bases had no gene match. The CDR3 loop is CASSQETGASYPTNEQFF. CDR3 nucleotides: TGCGCCAGCAGCCAAGAAACAGGGGCTTCCTACCCTACAAATGAGCAGTTCTTC.

This clone was found many times. The chain joins TRBV2 to TRBJ2-3; D gene ambiguous. Germline CDR1 is SNHLY and CDR2 is FYNNEI. The CDR3 consists of 14 residues. With 5 bases removed from V and 0 bases from J, the gap between germline ends came to 9 bases. The CDR3 DNA reads TGTGCCAGCAGTTTCGGTCCTAGCACAGATACGCAGTATTTT. This encodes CASSFGPSTDTQYF.

A remark on this clone: A much more abundant neighbour one base away suggests this may be a read error. This chain uses TRBV5-8 with TRBJ1-6, with 7 bases identical to TRBD1. The CDR3 is made up of 15 amino acids. In germline, CDR1 is SGHTS, CDR2 YDEGEE. CDR3 loop: CASSLGGQVDSPPHF. The DNA for the CDR3 is TGTGCCAGCAGCTTGGGCGGACAGGTCGATTCACCCCCCCACTTT.

This clone was seen many times. The chain employs TRBV7-6 and TRBJ1-5; weak D call: TRBD1 (5 bases). The CDR3 is made up of 17 amino acids. Germline V gene data show CDR1 as SGHVS and CDR2 as FNYEAQ. V lost 1 base and J lost 0, with 13 bases in between. The CDR3 DNA sequence: TGTGCCAGCAGCTTAGGGACACCCCAAAATAGCAATCAGCCCCAGCATTTT. Amino acids: CASSLGTPQNSNQPQHF.

This clone was seen many times. The chain's CDR3 is CASSLGPRTGSYEQYF. For the CDR3, the DNA is TGTGCCAGCAGCTTAGGTCCTCGGACAGGCTCCTACGAGCAGTACTTC. This rearrangement joins TRBV11-2 to TRBJ2-7; 7 bases fit TRBD1. With 1 base clipped from V and 0 bases from J, the junction kept 6 bases outside the gene matches. The CDR3 spans 16 residues. The germline V gene encodes CDR1 SGHAT and CDR2 FQNNGV.

Ten or more counts support this clone. Other DNA variants within this sample encode the same CDR3. The chain uses TRBV4-1 and TRBJ2-2; 10 bases match TRBD2. Trimming cost V 2 bases and J 5 bases; bases outside gene matches: 5. The CDR3 has 16 amino acids. In germline, CDR1 is MGHRA, CDR2 YSYEKL. This chain's CDR3 is CASSQLAGASTGELFF. CDR3 DNA sequence: TGCGCCAGCAGCCAACTAGCGGGGGCCTCGACCGGGGAGCTGTTTTTT.

This clone appeared many times. V gene TRBV6-2 or TRBV6-3 combines with J gene TRBJ1-1; D unresolved. Germline CDR1 MNHEY, CDR2 SVGEGT. The length of the CDR3 is 13 residues. V was shortened by 6 bases and J by 4 bases, with 12 bases between the two germline ends. The CDR3: CASSRRVGTEAFF. CDR3 nucleotide sequence: TGTGCCAGCAGCAGAAGGGTTGGCACTGAAGCTTTCTTT.

This clone has just a few counts. Mismatch with germline at one junction end may stem from a read error. This sequence joins TRBV6-1 and TRBJ1-6, with D perhaps TRBD1 (5 bases). The germline gives CDR1 MNHNS, CDR2 SASEGT. The CDR3 has 12 amino acids. The CDR3 sequence: CGSSGGQGPLHF. The CDR3 DNA reads TGTGGCAGCAGTGGCGGACAAGGACCCCTCCACTTT.

CDR3 DNA sequence: TGCAGTGCTGGGACATGTCATGAGCAGTTCTTC. Protein: CSAGTCHEQFF. This chain connects TRBV20-1 to TRBJ2-1; the D gene is possibly TRBD1 (6 bases). This CDR3 comprises 11 residues. V was trimmed by 5 bases and J by 8 bases, leaving 10 bases between them. Germline CDR1 is DFQATT and CDR2 is SNEGSKA (reference sequence).

This clone was seen repeatedly, ten times or more. The genes are TRBV24-1 and TRBJ1-4; no clear D gene. V lost 4 bases and J 7 bases, leaving 15 bases between the germline ends. Germline V lookup: CDR1 KGHDR, CDR2 SFDVKD. This CDR3 is 15 amino acids long. The CDR3 here is CATSEGSGLGEKLFF. Here the CDR3 DNA reads TGTGCCACCAGTGAGGGGTCGGGATTGGGTGAAAAACTGTTTTTT.

This clone was seen at least ten times. This chain links TRBV28 with TRBJ2-5, with TRBD1 as a possible D gene (6 bases). V was pared by 4 bases and J by 2 bases, with 8 bases between. Per the germline V gene, CDR1 is MDHEN and CDR2 is SYDVKM. CDR3 length equals 13 residues. The CDR3 DNA reads as TGTGCCAGCAGTTCAGGACAGCAAGAGACCCAGTACTTC. Translated, it gives CASSSGQQETQYF.

This chain joins TRBV27 and TRBJ2-2, with 7 bases lining up with TRBD2. Germline-derived CDR1 and CDR2 are MNHEY and SMNVEV (reference sequence). The length of the CDR3 is 15 residues. Trimming cost V 5 bases and J 9 bases; bases outside gene matches: 12. This CDR3 is CASSTWGGRGRELFF. The CDR3 DNA follows: TGTGCCAGCAGTACTTGGGGAGGGAGGGGCAGGGAGCTGTTTTTT.

This clone was observed at least ten times. The chain combines TRBV7-8 with TRBJ1-6; a possible D gene is TRBD1 (6 bases). CDR3 length: 14 residues. Germline V gene sequence: CDR1 SGHVS, CDR2 FQNEAQ. The ends were cut back, 4 bases at V and 6 bases at J, with 10 bases in the middle. The CDR3 DNA is TGTGCCAGCAGCTACGGGGGCGGTAATTCACCCCTCCACTTT. Its translation is CASSYGGGNSPLHF.

A note on this clone: A read error is possible here, since a much larger clone lies one base away. The chain employs TRBV10-3 and TRBJ2-3, with 7 bases aligning to TRBD2. The CDR3 covers 18 residues. The V segment lost 0 bases and the J segment 3 bases; nucleotides outside the gene matches: 12. Germline-derived CDR1 and CDR2 are ENHRY and SYGVKD. The CDR3 loop reads CAISESRWRGCRTDTQYF. CDR3 in DNA: TGTGCCATCAGTGAGTCGAGGTGGCGGGGGTGCAGAACAGATACGCAGTATTTT.

This clone was detected many times. V usage is TRBV15 and J usage is TRBJ2-7, with 8 bases matching TRBD1. V trimming: 3 bases; J trimming: 5 bases; junction bases outside the gene matches: 3. The CDR3 runs 13 residues. Germline V gives CDR1 LNHNV, CDR2 YYDKDF (reference sequence). The CDR3 sequence: CATSRDRVNEQYF. CDR3 nucleotide sequence: TGTGCCACCAGCAGGGACAGGGTAAACGAGCAGTACTTC. The full variable domain, its missing parts supplied by reference TRBV15 and TRBJ2-7, is DAMVIQNPRYQVTQFGKPVTLSCSQTLNHNVMYWYQQKSSQAPKLLFHYYDKDFNNEADTPDNFQSRRPNTSFCFLDIRSPGLGDTAMYLCATSRDRVNEQYFGPGTRLTVT.

With regard to this clone: A much larger clone is a single base away; this may be a read error. V gene TRBV11-1 combines with J gene TRBJ2-3; no clear D gene. The CDR3 has 15 residues. Trimming left V 2 bases short and J 2 bases short, with 11 bases between. The germline V gene encodes CDR1 SGHAT and CDR2 FQDESV (reference sequence). CDR3 region: CASSLYGAPTDTQYF. The CDR3 DNA follows: TGTGCCAGCAGCTTATACGGTGCCCCCACAGATACGCAGTATTTT.

This clone was counted many times. J is TRBJ1-5 and V is TRBV20-1; D is unresolved. The CDR3 totals 12 residues. CDR1 and CDR2 (germline): DFQATT, SNEGSKA (reference sequence). The ends were cut back, 2 bases at V and 8 bases at J, with 10 bases in the middle. CDR3 nucleotides: TGCAGTGCTAGAAAGTCGCAGGAGCCCCAGCATTTT. Translated: CSARKSQEPQHF.

The rearrangement uses TRBV4-2 and TRBJ1-4; TRBD1 is a possible D gene (5 bases). V was cut by 0 bases and J by 8 bases, with 16 bases left in between. The germline gives CDR1 LGHNA, CDR2 YNFKEQ. This CDR3 is built from 16 residues. CDR3 nucleotides: TGTGCCAGCAGCCAAGATCAGGACACGGTTGGGGAAAAACTGTTTTTT. This translates into CASSQDQDTVGEKLFF.

This clone came up many times. This chain connects TRBV9 to TRBJ2-3, with unresolved D. V lost 3 bases and J 1 base, leaving 9 bases between the germline ends. CDR3 size: 14 residues. Germline V gene data show CDR1 as SGDLS and CDR2 as YYNGEE. The DNA for the CDR3 is TGTGCCAGCAGCGGCAGGAGTGGCACAGATACGCAGTATTTT. Encoded protein: CASSGRSGTDTQYF.

This clone was observed at least ten times. The rearrangement uses TRBV28 and TRBJ2-1, with D possibly being TRBD1 or TRBD2 (5 bases each). V lost 6 bases and J lost 4, with 16 bases in between. CDR1 and CDR2 (germline): MDHEN, SYDVKM. The CDR3 is 15 residues long. The CDR3 protein is CASRPIGTRYNEQFF. The CDR3 nucleotides are TGTGCCAGCAGGCCTATCGGGACCCGTTACAATGAGCAGTTCTTC. Complete variable domain (other parts from reference TRBV28 and TRBJ2-1): DVKVTQSSRYLVKRTGEKVFLECVQDMDHENMFWYRQDPGLGLRLIYFSYDVKMKEKGDIPEGYSVSREKKERFSLILESASTNQTSMYLCASRPIGTRYNEQFFGPGTRLTVL.

This clone is a singleton in its sample. A much larger clone lies one base from this, so it may be a read error. This rearrangement joins TRBV11-2 to TRBJ2-5; 14 bases align to TRBD2. The V and J ends lost 7 bases and 7 bases, in that order; junction bases with no gene match: 11. Germline CDR1 and CDR2: SGHAT and FQNNGV. This CDR3 region has 16 residues. The CDR3 region is CASIPGGTSGGWTQYF. The CDR3 DNA follows: TGTGCCAGCATCCCAGGCGGGACTAGCGGGGGATGGACCCAGTACTTC.

This clone came up many times. The V call is TRBV19, the J call TRBJ1-2; no firm D call. Trimming removed 10 bases from V and 8 bases from J, with 17 bases in between. Germline lookup yields CDR1 LNHDA and CDR2 SQIVND (reference sequence). There are 12 residues in the CDR3. Here the CDR3 reads CATSVLSGGYTF. The CDR3 nucleotides read TGTGCCACCTCCGTCCTGTCGGGAGGCTACACCTTC.

This clone was observed many times. The chain has TRBV6-1 and TRBJ2-5; TRBD2 matches at 14 bases. The CDR3 has 18 amino acids. The V gene's germline CDR1 is MNHNS and CDR2 SASEGT. Germline trimming cut 6 bases from V and 7 bases from J; bases unmatched to any gene: 16. This chain's CDR3 is CASSFSLTSGGGVRTQYF. The CDR3 nucleotides read TGTGCCAGCAGCTTCTCCCTGACTAGCGGGGGGGGGGTGAGGACCCAGTACTTC.